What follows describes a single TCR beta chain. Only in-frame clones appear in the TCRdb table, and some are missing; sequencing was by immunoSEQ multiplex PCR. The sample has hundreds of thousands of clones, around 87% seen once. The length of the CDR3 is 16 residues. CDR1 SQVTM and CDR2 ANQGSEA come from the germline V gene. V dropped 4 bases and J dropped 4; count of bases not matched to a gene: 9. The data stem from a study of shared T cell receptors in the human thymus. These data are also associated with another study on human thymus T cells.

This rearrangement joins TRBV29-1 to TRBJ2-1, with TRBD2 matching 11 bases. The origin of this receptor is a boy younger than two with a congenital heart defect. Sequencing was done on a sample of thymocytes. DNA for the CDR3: TGCAGCGTTGTGGTAGCGGGAGGGTCGCGGTACAATGAGCAGTTCTTC. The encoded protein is CSVVVAGGSRYNEQFF.